What follows are 16 T cell receptor beta chains derived from one specimen sequenced in a study of cytomegalovirus exposure and HLA in healthy donors. Use of 60 Vbeta and 13 Jbeta primers characterized the PCR. Libraries were prepared by immunoSEQ multiplex PCR; TCRdb keeps only in-frame clonotypes and omits some of them. The data contain around 110,000 clones, approximately 80% of them singletons. The specimen was PBMCs. These receptors all come from a man aged 45 to 65 in good health and CMV-seronegative.

The V gene is TRBV4-1, the J gene TRBJ1-6; 9 nucleotides line up with TRBD1. The germline gives CDR1 MGHRA, CDR2 YSYEKL. There are 16 residues in the CDR3. J was trimmed by 7 bases and V by 1 base; bases with no gene match: 5. This chain's CDR3 is CASSQVGDRVNSPLHF. The CDR3 DNA follows: TGCGCCAGCAGCCAAGTCGGGGACAGGGTAAATTCACCCCTCCACTTT.

The chain joins TRBV29-1 to TRBJ1-5; perhaps TRBD1 as D (5 bases). Trimming left V 5 bases short and J 0 bases short, with 8 bases between. CDR1 is SQVTM, CDR2 ANQGSEA, per germline. The CDR3 runs to 13 residues. CDR3 in DNA: TGCAGCGTTCCGGGGGATAGCAATCAGCCCCAGCATTTT. Its protein is CSVPGDSNQPQHF.

A few counts support this clone. CDR3 in amino acids: CASRKRSGSLDEQYF. CDR3 bases: TGTGCCAGCAGAAAAAGGAGTGGCTCTTTGGACGAGCAGTACTTC. The genes are TRBV5-4 and TRBJ2-7; D gene uncertain. V shed 5 bases and J shed 5 bases, with 20 bases lying between them. Looked up from germline, CDR1 is SGHNT and CDR2 is YYREEE (reference sequence). This CDR3 spans 15 amino acids.

This chain links TRBV30 with TRBJ2-1, with 11 bases fitting TRBD1. Trimming cost V 1 base and J 4 bases; bases outside gene matches: 3. Germline loops: CDR1 GTSNPN, CDR2 SVGIG (reference sequence). The CDR3 spans 15 residues. The CDR3, as DNA: TGTGCCTGGAGTGGGGGGACAGGGGGTTACAATGAGCAGTTCTTC. Protein product: CAWSGGTGGYNEQFF.

The V gene is TRBV30, the J gene TRBJ1-2; no clear D gene. The CDR3 has 13 amino acids. The germline V and J ends were trimmed by 4 bases and 5 bases, with 14 bases remaining between them. Germline V gene lookup returns CDR1 GTSNPN and CDR2 SVGIG (reference sequence). The CDR3 bases are TGTGCCTGGATGCCACCACTGAGGTATGGCTACACCTTC. Translated, it gives CAWMPPLRYGYTF.

The gene calls are TRBV11-1 and TRBJ1-1; TRBD1 is a possible D gene (5 bases). V lost 3 bases, J lost 1 base, and 6 bases lay in between. Germline CDR1 reads SGHAT; CDR2 reads FQDESV (reference sequence). The CDR3 runs to 13 residues. The CDR3 DNA follows: TGTGCCAGCAGCTTCGGGGGGAACACTGAAGCTTTCTTT. As protein: CASSFGGNTEAFF.

The gene calls are TRBV11-2 and TRBJ1-1, with D unclear. Germline CDR1 and CDR2: SGHAT and FQNNGV. The CDR3 extends over 15 amino acids. The V gene lost 3 bases and the J gene lost 5 bases, with 16 bases spanning the gap. The CDR3 DNA sequence: TGTGCCAGCAGCTTTCCCCCGTCGGGGAGGACTGAAGCTTTCTTT. Translated, it gives CASSFPPSGRTEAFF.

The chain links TRBV19 to TRBJ1-4; D is undetermined. Deletions cut 3 bases from V and 6 bases from J, with 23 bases between. The CDR3 sequence is 18 residues long. Germline-derived CDR1 and CDR2 are LNHDA and SQIVND (reference sequence). The CDR3 loop reads CASSMVRSFLRRDEKLFF. CDR3 coding DNA: TGTGCCAGTAGTATGGTCAGATCTTTCCTTCGTCGGGATGAAAAACTGTTTTTT.

The chain employs TRBV21-1 and TRBJ2-7; TRBD2, as called in the table, went unchecked against the DNA. TRBV21-1 is marked as a pseudogene. The CDR3 consists of 17 residues. The CDR3 DNA reads as TGTGCCAGCAGCAAGAGGTGGAGACCACCCGATTCTTACGAGCAGTACGTC. It specifies CASSKRWRPPDSYEQYV.

V gene TRBV9 combines with J gene TRBJ1-1; D is unclear. Germline-derived CDR1 and CDR2 are SGDLS and YYNGEE. CDR3 length equals 13 residues. Trimming removed 1 base from V and 1 base from J, with 5 bases in between. As DNA, the CDR3 is TGTGCCAGCAGCGTATTAGAGAACACTGAAGCTTTCTTT. Translating gives CASSVLENTEAFF.

V is TRBV28 and J is TRBJ1-2; tentative D call: TRBD1 (5 bases). CDR1 is MDHEN and CDR2 is SYDVKM in the germline V gene. The V gene lost 6 bases and the J gene lost 0 bases, with 17 bases spanning the gap. The CDR3 has 16 residues. CDR3 coding DNA: TGTGCCAGCAGCTCCGGGCGGACACCTCCTAACTATGGCTACACCTTC. It encodes CASSSGRTPPNYGYTF.

This chain connects TRBV11-1 to TRBJ2-5, with D hard to call. This CDR3 is 12 amino acids long. Germline lookup yields CDR1 SGHAT and CDR2 FQDESV (reference sequence). Trimming removed 0 bases at V and 5 bases at J, with 4 bases between. The CDR3 coding sequence is TGTGCCAGCAGCTTAGCGAGGGAGACCCAGTACTTC. Translation gives CASSLARETQYF.

V is TRBV2 and J is TRBJ2-5; 7 nucleotides agree with TRBD2. Germline CDR1 SNHLY, CDR2 FYNNEI. The CDR3 has 13 amino acids. The trim removed 7 bases at V and 5 bases at J, leaving 7 bases unmatched. CDR3 sequence (DNA): TGTGCCAGCACTAGCGGCTATGGTGAGACCCAGTACTTC. Encoded protein: CASTSGYGETQYF.

The chain uses TRBV7-2 and TRBJ2-7, with 10 bases lining up with TRBD1. This CDR3 is built from 18 residues. The V gene end was trimmed by 3 bases and the J gene end by 0 bases; junction bases not matched to a gene: 11. In germline, CDR1 is SGHTA, CDR2 FQGNSA. CDR3 amino acids: CASSFASGTGDSSYEQYF. For the CDR3, the DNA is TGTGCCAGCAGCTTCGCCTCCGGGACAGGGGATAGCTCCTACGAGCAGTACTTC.

This chain links TRBV18 with TRBJ1-1; TRBD1 is a possible D gene (6 bases). This CDR3 contains 15 residues. Germline CDR1 KGHSH, CDR2 LQKENI. Between the trimmed V and J ends, which lost 0 bases and 2 bases, there was a span of 10 bases. In DNA form, the CDR3 reads TGTGCCAGCTCACCACCGGGACACGGTAACACTGAAGCTTTCTTT. The encoded protein is CASSPPGHGNTEAFF. Combining the CDR3 with reference TRBV18 and TRBJ1-1 gives the whole variable domain NAGVMQNPRHLVRRRGQEARLRCSPMKGHSHVYWYRQLPEEGLKFMVYLQKENIIDESGMPKERFSAEFPKEGPSILRIQQVVRGDSAAYFCASSPPGHGNTEAFFGQGTRLTVV.

The rearrangement links TRBV18 to TRBJ1-2; the D is unclear. CDR3 length: 12 amino acids. Per germline, CDR1 KGHSH and CDR2 LQKENI. V was clipped by 1 base and J by 6 bases, with 6 bases between them. The CDR3 reads CASSPLTDGYTF. The CDR3 DNA is TGTGCCAGCTCACCACTCACTGATGGCTACACCTTC. Drawing the rest from reference TRBV18 and TRBJ1-2, the complete variable domain is NAGVMQNPRHLVRRRGQEARLRCSPMKGHSHVYWYRQLPEEGLKFMVYLQKENIIDESGMPKERFSAEFPKEGPSILRIQQVVRGDSAAYFCASSPLTDGYTFGSGTRLTVV.